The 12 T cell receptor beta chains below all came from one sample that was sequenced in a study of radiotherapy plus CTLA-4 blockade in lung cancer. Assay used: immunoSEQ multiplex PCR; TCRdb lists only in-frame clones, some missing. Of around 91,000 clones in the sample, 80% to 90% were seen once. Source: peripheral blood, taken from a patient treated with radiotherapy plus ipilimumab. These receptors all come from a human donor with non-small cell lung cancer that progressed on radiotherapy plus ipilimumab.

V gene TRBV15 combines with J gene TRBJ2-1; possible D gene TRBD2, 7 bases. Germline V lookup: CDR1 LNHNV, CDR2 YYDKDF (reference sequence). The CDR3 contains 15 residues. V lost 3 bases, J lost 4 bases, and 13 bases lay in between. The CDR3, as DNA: TGTGCCACCAGCAGGATGGCGGGGGCTTACAATGAGCAGTTCTTC. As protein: CATSRMAGAYNEQFF.

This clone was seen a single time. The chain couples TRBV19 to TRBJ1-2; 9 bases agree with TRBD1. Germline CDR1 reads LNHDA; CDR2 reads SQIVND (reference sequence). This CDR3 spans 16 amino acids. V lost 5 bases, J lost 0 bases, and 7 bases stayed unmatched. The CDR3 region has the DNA TGTGCCAGTAGTCCGAGCCGGGACAGGGCTAACTATGGCTACACCTTC. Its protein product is CASSPSRDRANYGYTF.

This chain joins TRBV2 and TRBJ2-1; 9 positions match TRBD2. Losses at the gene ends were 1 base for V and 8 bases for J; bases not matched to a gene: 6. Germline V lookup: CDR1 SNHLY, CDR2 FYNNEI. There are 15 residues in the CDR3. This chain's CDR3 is CASSEVGSGRYEQFF. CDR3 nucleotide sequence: TGTGCCAGCAGTGAAGTGGGTAGCGGGAGATATGAGCAGTTCTTC.

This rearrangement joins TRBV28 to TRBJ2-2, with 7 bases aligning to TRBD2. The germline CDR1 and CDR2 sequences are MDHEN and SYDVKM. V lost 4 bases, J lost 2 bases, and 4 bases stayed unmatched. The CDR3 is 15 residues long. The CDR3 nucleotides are TGTGCCAGCAGTTCCCCTAGCGGAAACACCGGGGAGCTGTTTTTT. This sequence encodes CASSSPSGNTGELFF.

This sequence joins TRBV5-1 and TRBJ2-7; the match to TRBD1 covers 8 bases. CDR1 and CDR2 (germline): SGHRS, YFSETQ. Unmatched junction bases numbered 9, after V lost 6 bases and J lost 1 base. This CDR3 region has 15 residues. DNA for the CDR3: TGCGCCAGCAAACCCGACAGGGGTCGATCCTACGAGCAGTACTTC. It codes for CASKPDRGRSYEQYF. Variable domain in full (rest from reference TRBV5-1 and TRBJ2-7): KAGVTQTPRYLIKTRGQQVTLSCSPISGHRSVSWYQQTPGQGLQFLFEYFSETQRNKGNFPGRFSGRQFSNSRSEMNVSTLELGDSALYLCASKPDRGRSYEQYFGPGTRLTVT.

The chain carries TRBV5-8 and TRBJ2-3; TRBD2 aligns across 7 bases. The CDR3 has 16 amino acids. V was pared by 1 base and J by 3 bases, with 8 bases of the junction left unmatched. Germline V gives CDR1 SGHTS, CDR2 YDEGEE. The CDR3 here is CASSLRRGVSTDTQYF. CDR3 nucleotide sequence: TGTGCCAGCAGCTTGCGTCGGGGGGTTTCGACAGATACGCAGTATTTT.

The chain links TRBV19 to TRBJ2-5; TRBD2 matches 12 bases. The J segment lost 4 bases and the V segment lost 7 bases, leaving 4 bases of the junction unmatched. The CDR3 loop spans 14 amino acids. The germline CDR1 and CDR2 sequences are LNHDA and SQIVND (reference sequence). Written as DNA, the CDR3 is TGTGCCAGTAAACCGACTAGCGGGAGAGAGACCCAGTACTTC. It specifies CASKPTSGRETQYF.

This CDR3 is CASSPDIYEQYF. The CDR3 DNA sequence: TGTGCCAGCAGTCCTGACATATACGAGCAGTACTTC. The V call is TRBV2, the J call TRBJ2-7, with D uncertain. V shed 5 bases and J shed 4 bases, with 9 bases lying between them. Germline V lookup: CDR1 SNHLY, CDR2 FYNNEI. The CDR3 covers 12 residues.

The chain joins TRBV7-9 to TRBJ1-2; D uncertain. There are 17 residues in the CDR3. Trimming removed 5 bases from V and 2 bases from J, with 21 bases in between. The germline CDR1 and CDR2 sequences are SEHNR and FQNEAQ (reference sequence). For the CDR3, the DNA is TGTGCCAGCAGCCCCGAGCGTTTGCTGGCCCAGAACTATGGCTACACCTTC. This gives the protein CASSPERLLAQNYGYTF.

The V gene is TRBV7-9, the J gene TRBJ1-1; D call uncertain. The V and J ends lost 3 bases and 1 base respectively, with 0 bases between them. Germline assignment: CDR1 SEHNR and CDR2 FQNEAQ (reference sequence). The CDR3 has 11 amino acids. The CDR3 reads CASSLNTEAFF. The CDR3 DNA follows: TGTGCCAGCAGCTTGAACACTGAAGCTTTCTTT.

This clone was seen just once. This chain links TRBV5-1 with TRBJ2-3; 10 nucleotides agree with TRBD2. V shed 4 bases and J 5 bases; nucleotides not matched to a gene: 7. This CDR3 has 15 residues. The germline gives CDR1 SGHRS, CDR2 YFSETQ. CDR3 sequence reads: CASSLAGAGVDTQYF. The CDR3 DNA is TGCGCCAGCAGCCTAGCGGGAGCTGGAGTAGATACGCAGTATTTT.

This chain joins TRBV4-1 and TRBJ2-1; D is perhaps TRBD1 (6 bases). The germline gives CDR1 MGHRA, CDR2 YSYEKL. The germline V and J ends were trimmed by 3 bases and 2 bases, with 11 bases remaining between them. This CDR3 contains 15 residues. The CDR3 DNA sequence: TGCGCCAGCAGCCAGGGGGACACCCCCTACAATGAGCAGTTCTTC. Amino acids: CASSQGDTPYNEQFF.